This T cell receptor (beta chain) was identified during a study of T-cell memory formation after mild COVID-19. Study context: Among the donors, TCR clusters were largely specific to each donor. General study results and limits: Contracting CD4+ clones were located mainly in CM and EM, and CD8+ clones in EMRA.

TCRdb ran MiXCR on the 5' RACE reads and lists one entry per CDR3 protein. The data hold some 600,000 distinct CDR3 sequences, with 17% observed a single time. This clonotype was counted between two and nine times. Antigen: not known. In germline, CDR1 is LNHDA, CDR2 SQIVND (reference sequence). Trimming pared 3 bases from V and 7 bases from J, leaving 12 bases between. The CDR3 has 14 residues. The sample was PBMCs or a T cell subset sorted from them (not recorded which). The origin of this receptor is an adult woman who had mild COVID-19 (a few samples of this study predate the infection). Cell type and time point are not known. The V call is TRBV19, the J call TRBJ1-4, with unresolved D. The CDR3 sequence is CASSIQRRSEKLFF. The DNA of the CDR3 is TGTGCCAGTAGTATCCAGAGGAGGAGTGAAAAACTGTTTTTT.